One sample yielded the 10 T cell receptor beta chains listed below, sequenced in a study of CDR3 diversity in severe acne (dated by TCRdb to the late 2010s). Preparation of the library involved PCR. Sequencing used an Illumina HiSeq 2000. The public reads were quality trimmed at Q25 with fastp and then assembled into clones with MiXCR by TCRdb, keeping productive beta chains. Under each unique CDR3 protein, matching rows form one entry showing the most common genes and DNA. In all, the sample holds tens of thousands of distinct CDR3 sequences, and about half of those were seen once. Roughly 11% of the sample belongs to the ten largest clones. The sample comprised blood. These receptors all stem from a male donor with severe acne vulgaris.

This chain links TRBV24-1 with TRBJ2-1, with unresolved D. The V gene's germline CDR1 is KGHDR and CDR2 SFDVKD. The CDR3 has 13 residues. Between the trimmed V and J ends, which lost 5 bases and 6 bases, there was a span of 10 bases. This CDR3 is CATSGSPVNEQFF. The CDR3 DNA reads as TGTGCCACCAGTGGTAGCCCGGTCAATGAGCAGTTCTTC.

The V call is TRBV6-4, the J call TRBJ2-2, with D possibly TRBD2 on 6 matching bases. The CDR3 covers 17 residues. Trimming took 0 bases from V and 1 from J, leaving 12 bases between them. Germline CDR1 is MRHNA and CDR2 is SNTAGT. Here the CDR3 reads CASSDSQIAENTGELFF. The CDR3 nucleotides read TGTGCCAGCAGTGACTCCCAAATAGCGGAGAACACCGGGGAGCTGTTTTTT.

For this clonotype: Likely a read error: the CDR3 ends without its conserved phenylalanine or tryptophan. No DNA is shown, since the ends of the CDR3 on it are uncertain; the CDR3 is the one TCRdb lists. V and J are TRBV7-2 and TRBJ2-3; whether TRBD2, the table's D call, matches the DNA was not checked. The germline gives CDR1 SGHTA, CDR2 FQGNSA. Termini included, the CDR3 measures 12 amino acids. This chain's CDR3 is CASSLGGLAGYL.

The chain recombines TRBV20-1 with TRBJ2-3; the match to TRBD2 covers 16 bases. CDR3 length: 18 amino acids. Germline-derived CDR1 and CDR2 are DFQATT and SNEGSKA (reference sequence). Trimming at V came to 5 bases and at J to 6 bases, leaving 14 bases not matched to a gene. CDR3 sequence reads: CSAPAPGLAGGGVDTQYF. CDR3 DNA sequence: TGCAGTGCTCCTGCACCGGGACTAGCGGGAGGGGGGGTGGATACGCAGTATTTT.

There are a few counts of this clonotype. CDR3 in amino acids: CASSLADRPYEQYV. Written as DNA, the CDR3 is TGTGCCAGCAGTTTAGCGGACAGACCATACGAGCAGTACGTC. This chain uses TRBV28 with TRBJ2-7; a possible D gene is TRBD1 (6 bases). Germline values: CDR1 MDHEN, CDR2 SYDVKM. The CDR3 is 14 residues long. V lost 2 bases and J lost 4, with 12 bases in between.

Comment on this clonotype: This sequence may be a read error, since a much larger clone differs from it by one base. The rearrangement joins TRBV20-1 to TRBJ1-5; 7 nucleotides match TRBD1. Germline values: CDR1 DFQATT, CDR2 SNEGSKA (reference sequence). The CDR3 contains 14 residues. V was clipped by 3 bases and J by 2 bases; unmatched bases: 4. In nucleotides, the CDR3 is TGCAGTGCTAGGGCAGGGGGGGGCAATCAGCCCCAGCATTTT. Protein product: CSARAGGGNQPQHF.

V is TRBV29-1 and J is TRBJ2-5; 8 bases map to TRBD2. Losses at the gene ends were 1 base for V and 2 bases for J; bases not matched to a gene: 6. This CDR3 contains 15 residues. The germline V gene encodes CDR1 SQVTM and CDR2 ANQGSEA. CDR3 sequence: CSVEVVAGIQETQYF. The CDR3 bases are TGCAGCGTTGAAGTAGTAGCGGGGATACAAGAGACCCAGTACTTC.

The chain combines TRBV7-8 with TRBJ2-5; 10 positions match TRBD2. The junction had 8 bases not matched to a gene; V was cut back by 2 bases and J by 5 bases. The germline gives CDR1 SGHVS, CDR2 FQNEAQ. The CDR3 sequence is 16 residues long. This CDR3 is CASSLLPSGSSETQYF. DNA for the CDR3: TGTGCCAGCAGCTTACTACCTAGCGGGAGCTCTGAGACCCAGTACTTC.

CDR3 sequence reads: CASSEAGGGEKLFF. For the CDR3, the DNA is TGTGCCAGCAGTGAGGCAGGGGGTGGTGAAAAACTGTTTTTT. V is TRBV25-1 and J is TRBJ1-4; TRBD1 matches 7 bases. This CDR3 is built from 14 residues. From germline, CDR1 is MGHDK and CDR2 SYGVNS. The J segment lost 7 bases and the V segment lost 3 bases, leaving 5 bases of the junction unmatched. The full variable domain, rest sourced from reference TRBV25-1 and TRBJ1-4, is EADIYQTPRYLVIGTGKKITLECSQTMGHDKMYWYQQDPGMELHLIHYSYGVNSTEKGDLSSESTVSRIRTEHFPLTLESARPSHTSQYLCASSEAGGGEKLFFGSGTQLSVL.

In this sample, this clonotype turned up a few times. The chain is built from TRBV28 and TRBJ2-7, with a possible D match to TRBD1 (6 bases). This CDR3 comprises 14 residues. Trimming took 10 bases from V and 2 from J, leaving 18 bases between them. The germline gives CDR1 MDHEN, CDR2 SYDVKM. The DNA for the CDR3 is TGTGCCACCAATCCCGGACAGATAACCTACGAGCAGTACTTC. Its translation: CATNPGQITYEQYF.